The following is a T cell receptor beta chain sequence with its context. Its specificity is unknown. This entry comes from a study of CD8+ T cells in alopecia areata. Overall study context: Oral tofacitinib (5 to 10 mg twice daily) was administered to treated patients. General study findings and limits: Sequence data from scalp samples additionally include resident alphabeta T cells of normal skin. Higher clonality was seen in lesional scalp than in normal scalp, especially in alopecia totalis/universalis. Tofacitinib significantly decreased scalp clonality and expanded CD8+ clones among top 100.

Regarding treatment: oral pan-JAK inhibitor, 5-10 mg twice daily. Once RNA had been extracted, it was reverse transcribed into cDNA to act as the sequencing template. The protocol was immunoSEQ multiplex PCR, while the TCRdb copy is restricted to in-frame clones and leaves out a portion. The table has roughly 100,000 clones, approximately 90% seen once; the top ten hold approximately 12%. V was clipped by 5 bases and J by 5 bases, with 7 bases between them. The length of the CDR3 is 11 residues. The germline CDR1 and CDR2 sequences are SEHNR and FQNEAQ (reference sequence). This specimen was CD8+ T cells sorted from blood, taken between weeks 30 and 35, from a patient treated with tofacitinib. This sequence was found in a human donor with alopecia areata. The V and J genes are TRBV7-9 and TRBJ2-7; D uncertain. For the CDR3, the DNA is TGTGCCAGCAGCGGGCTGGACGAGCAGTACTTC. Protein product: CASSGLDEQYF.